These T cell receptor beta chains were read from a single sample in a study of blood T cells in healthy people across ages. Each CDR3 protein is one row after TCRdb ran MiXCR on the 5' RACE reads. The repertoire has about 730,000 distinct CDR3 sequences, more than 40% of them found once; the top ten carry approximately 22%. Sample: blood. All receptors derive from a woman aged 60-75 years in good health. Both conserved end residues are part of each CDR3. Fields, in order: D gene, J gene, V gene, clone size, CDR3 DNA, CDR3 protein. The D gene is left open where the match is weak. Expanded clones are given a class, and other clones once, few, many or no size at all.

D gene: TRBD2
J gene: TRBJ2-1
V gene: TRBV18
clone size: NA
CDR3 DNA: TGTGCCAGCTCACCCTCGGGACTAGCGCACTCCTACAATGAGCAGTTCTTC
CDR3 protein: CASSPSGLAHSYNEQFF

D gene: NA
J gene: TRBJ2-7
V gene: TRBV20-1
clone size: NA
CDR3 DNA: TGCAGTGCTAGTCTGTACAGGGCGGATTACTACGAGCAGTACTTC
CDR3 protein: CSASLYRADYYEQYF

D gene: NA
J gene: TRBJ2-1
V gene: TRBV27
clone size: NA
CDR3 DNA: TGTGCCAGCAGTGAACAGCACAATAAGCAGTTCTTC
CDR3 protein: CASSEQHNKQFF

D gene: TRBD1
J gene: TRBJ1-2
V gene: TRBV7-8
clone size: few
CDR3 DNA: TGTGCCAGCAGCTTAGGGAACAGGGGGCTGGTCTATGGCTACACCTTC
CDR3 protein: CASSLGNRGLVYGYTF

D gene: TRBD1
J gene: TRBJ1-1
V gene: TRBV20-1
clone size: few
CDR3 DNA: TGCAGTGCTGGACAGGGGGCTATCACTGAAGCTTTCTTT
CDR3 protein: CSAGQGAITEAFF

D gene: NA
J gene: TRBJ1-2
V gene: TRBV5-1
clone size: NA
CDR3 DNA: TGCGCCAGCAGCGTGGAGGCAAGAGGTGGCTACACCTTC
CDR3 protein: CASSVEARGGYTF

D gene: NA
J gene: TRBJ1-2
V gene: TRBV29-1
clone size: NA
CDR3 DNA: TGCAGCGTTCGATCTCCTAGGGAGGATGGCTACACCTTC
CDR3 protein: CSVRSPREDGYTF

D gene: TRBD1
J gene: TRBJ2-5
V gene: TRBV7-2
clone size: NA
CDR3 DNA: TGTGCCAGCAGCTTAGTGTCAGGGGGCGAGACCCAGTACTTC
CDR3 protein: CASSLVSGGETQYF

D gene: NA
J gene: TRBJ2-1
V gene: TRBV12-3/TRBV12-4
clone size: few
CDR3 DNA: TGTGCCAGCTCCCCCGCCCGGGGGGCCGGGGCCTACAATGAGCAGTTCTTC
CDR3 protein: CASSPARGAGAYNEQFF

D gene: NA
J gene: TRBJ1-1
V gene: TRBV7-9
clone size: many
CDR3 DNA: TGTGCCAGCAGCTTAAGTCAGGGGATGAGCACTGAAGCTTTCTTT
CDR3 protein: CASSLSQGMSTEAFF

D gene: TRBD2
J gene: TRBJ2-3
V gene: TRBV11-3
clone size: NA
CDR3 DNA: TGTGCCAGCAGCGATGGGACTAGCCTTGCAGATACGCAGTATTTT
CDR3 protein: CASSDGTSLADTQYF

D gene: TRBD1
J gene: TRBJ2-1
V gene: TRBV29-1
clone size: few
CDR3 DNA: TGCAGCGTACCGGGACAGGGGGAGTTTGAGCAGTTCTTC
CDR3 protein: CSVPGQGEFEQFF

D gene: NA
J gene: TRBJ2-1
V gene: TRBV20-1
clone size: NA
CDR3 DNA: TGCAGTGCTAGTCGGCTAGCGAGGAATGAGCAGTTCTTC
CDR3 protein: CSASRLARNEQFF

D gene: TRBD2
J gene: TRBJ2-1
V gene: TRBV6-5
clone size: few
CDR3 DNA: TGTGCCAGCAGATGGACTAGCGGGGGAATCAATGAGCAGTTCTTC
CDR3 protein: CASRWTSGGINEQFF

D gene: NA
J gene: TRBJ1-4
V gene: TRBV9
clone size: NA
CDR3 DNA: TGTGCCAGCAGCGTAGATGAAGGGTTGAGAGGTGAAAAACTGTTTTTT
CDR3 protein: CASSVDEGLRGEKLFF

D gene: TRBD1
J gene: TRBJ2-7
V gene: TRBV12-3/TRBV12-4
clone size: NA
CDR3 DNA: TGTGCCAGCAGTCACCGGGACAGGGGTACCGAGCAGTACTTC
CDR3 protein: CASSHRDRGTEQYF

D gene: TRBD1
J gene: TRBJ2-5
V gene: TRBV5-1
clone size: NA
CDR3 DNA: TGCGCCAGCAGCCCCTGGGACAGGGGGGAAGAGACCCAGTACTTC
CDR3 protein: CASSPWDRGEETQYF

D gene: NA
J gene: TRBJ2-7
V gene: TRBV6-2/TRBV6-3
clone size: many
CDR3 DNA: TGTGCCAGCACCCTTCGTGGGACCCACTACGAGCAGTACTTC
CDR3 protein: CASTLRGTHYEQYF

D gene: NA
J gene: TRBJ2-7
V gene: TRBV10-3
clone size: many
CDR3 DNA: TGTGCCATCAGTGAGTCGACGGGGACGTCAAGCTCCTACGAGCAGTACTTC
CDR3 protein: CAISESTGTSSSYEQYF

D gene: NA
J gene: TRBJ2-1
V gene: TRBV29-1
clone size: many
CDR3 DNA: TGCAGCTCCCAAAAGGGATACAATGAGCAGTTCTTC
CDR3 protein: CSSQKGYNEQFF

D gene: NA
J gene: TRBJ1-1
V gene: TRBV18
clone size: few
CDR3 DNA: TGTGCCAGCTCACCATTAGGGGACACTGAAGCTTTCTTT
CDR3 protein: CASSPLGDTEAFF

D gene: NA
J gene: TRBJ1-2
V gene: TRBV5-1
clone size: NA
CDR3 DNA: TGCGCCAGCAGCTTGGTGGGAAATAACTATGGCTACACCTTC
CDR3 protein: CASSLVGNNYGYTF

D gene: NA
J gene: TRBJ2-3
V gene: TRBV6-2/TRBV6-3
clone size: NA
CDR3 DNA: TGTGCCAGCAGTTATGCGGGACTCGACACAGATACGCAGTATTTT
CDR3 protein: CASSYAGLDTDTQYF

D gene: TRBD2
J gene: TRBJ2-7
V gene: TRBV29-1
clone size: many
CDR3 DNA: TGCAGCGTTGCCGAACTAGCGGGAGACGAGCAGTACTTC
CDR3 protein: CSVAELAGDEQYF

D gene: NA
J gene: TRBJ1-5
V gene: TRBV20-1
clone size: few
CDR3 DNA: TGCAGTGCCCCCCCCGCAGGGGACCTCAATCAGCCCCAGCATTTT
CDR3 protein: CSAPPAGDLNQPQHF

D gene: NA
J gene: TRBJ1-1
V gene: TRBV5-1
clone size: NA
CDR3 DNA: TGCGCCAGCAGCCCTTGGGTGGGGGCCGCGAACACTGAAGCTTTCTTT
CDR3 protein: CASSPWVGAANTEAFF

D gene: NA
J gene: TRBJ2-5
V gene: TRBV20-1
clone size: NA
CDR3 DNA: TGCAGTGCTTCCCGGGACGCTAAAGAGACCCAGTACTTC
CDR3 protein: CSASRDAKETQYF

D gene: TRBD2
J gene: TRBJ2-7
V gene: TRBV7-9
clone size: few
CDR3 DNA: TGTGCCAGCAGCTTAGGTATCGGGGGGAACGACGAGCAGTACTTC
CDR3 protein: CASSLGIGGNDEQYF

D gene: TRBD2
J gene: TRBJ2-7
V gene: TRBV3-1
clone size: NA
CDR3 DNA: TGTGCCAGCAGGGAACTAGCGGGAGGCGGTGAGCAGTACTTC
CDR3 protein: CASRELAGGGEQYF

D gene: NA
J gene: TRBJ2-7
V gene: TRBV27
clone size: NA
CDR3 DNA: TGTGCCAGCAGGCGGGGTACAGGCTTTTTCGACGAGCAGTACTTC
CDR3 protein: CASRRGTGFFDEQYF

D gene: TRBD1
J gene: TRBJ2-5
V gene: TRBV2
clone size: NA
CDR3 DNA: TGTGCCAGCGTGATTGGGACAGGGGAGCAGTACTTC
CDR3 protein: CASVIGTGEQYF

D gene: NA
J gene: TRBJ2-2
V gene: TRBV20-1
clone size: NA
CDR3 DNA: TGCAGTGCTAGTCCCACTCGACTAAGCACCGGGGGGCTGTTTTTT
CDR3 protein: CSASPTRLSTGGLFF

D gene: NA
J gene: TRBJ2-7
V gene: TRBV4-2
clone size: NA
CDR3 DNA: TGTGCCAGCAGCCAAGGCTTCGGACAGAATAACGAGCAGTACTTC
CDR3 protein: CASSQGFGQNNEQYF

D gene: NA
J gene: TRBJ2-7
V gene: TRBV9
clone size: NA
CDR3 DNA: TGTGCCAGCAGCAAAGGACGCTTTGGGGGCGAGCAGTACTTC
CDR3 protein: CASSKGRFGGEQYF

D gene: NA
J gene: TRBJ2-3
V gene: TRBV20-1
clone size: NA
CDR3 DNA: TGCAGTGCTAGAGGAGGTAATCCGACAGATACGCAGTATTTT
CDR3 protein: CSARGGNPTDTQYF

D gene: TRBD2
J gene: TRBJ2-1
V gene: TRBV4-3
clone size: few
CDR3 DNA: TGCGCCAGCAGCCAAGATGGGAGCGGGGTACAGAATGAGCAGTTCTTC
CDR3 protein: CASSQDGSGVQNEQFF

D gene: NA
J gene: TRBJ2-1
V gene: TRBV20-1
clone size: NA
CDR3 DNA: TGCAGTGCAACTGGAGATTACTACAATGAGCAGTTCTTC
CDR3 protein: CSATGDYYNEQFF

D gene: TRBD1
J gene: TRBJ1-5
V gene: TRBV28
clone size: NA
CDR3 DNA: TGTGCCAGCAGTCCGGGACAGGGAATCAATCAGCCCCAGCATTTT
CDR3 protein: CASSPGQGINQPQHF

D gene: NA
J gene: TRBJ2-7
V gene: TRBV3-1
clone size: many
CDR3 DNA: TGTGCCAGCAGCCCCAATTCCTACGAGCAGTACTTC
CDR3 protein: CASSPNSYEQYF

D gene: TRBD2
J gene: TRBJ2-7
V gene: TRBV27
clone size: NA
CDR3 DNA: TGTGCCAGCAGTTTTCGGACTAGCGGGGGCGGCTACGAGCAGTACTTC
CDR3 protein: CASSFRTSGGGYEQYF

D gene: NA
J gene: TRBJ2-3
V gene: TRBV11-3
clone size: NA
CDR3 DNA: TGTGCCAGCAGCGGATGGACAGCCACAGATACGCAGTATTTT
CDR3 protein: CASSGWTATDTQYF

D gene: TRBD1
J gene: TRBJ2-7
V gene: TRBV3-1
clone size: NA
CDR3 DNA: TGTGCCAGCAGCCAGGCAGGGGGAATTTTCTACGAGCAGTACTTC
CDR3 protein: CASSQAGGIFYEQYF

D gene: NA
J gene: TRBJ2-5
V gene: TRBV20-1
clone size: NA
CDR3 DNA: TGCAGTGCTCCCCAATCGGGACTGAGAGAGACCCAGTACTTC
CDR3 protein: CSAPQSGLRETQYF

D gene: NA
J gene: TRBJ1-5
V gene: TRBV15
clone size: NA
CDR3 DNA: TGTGCCACCAGCAGAGCAGGGAATTCAGTCCCCAAGCCCCAGCATTTT
CDR3 protein: CATSRAGNSVPKPQHF

D gene: NA
J gene: TRBJ2-7
V gene: TRBV7-9
clone size: many
CDR3 DNA: TGTGCCAGCAGCCCCGGACCCTACGAGCAGTACTTC
CDR3 protein: CASSPGPYEQYF

D gene: NA
J gene: TRBJ2-1
V gene: TRBV6-5
clone size: NA
CDR3 DNA: TGTGCCAGCAGCTTAGAGCAGGCATCCTACAATGAGCAGTTCTTC
CDR3 protein: CASSLEQASYNEQFF

D gene: TRBD1
J gene: TRBJ1-4
V gene: TRBV27
clone size: NA
CDR3 DNA: TGTGCCAGCAGATCACAGGGGTCTAATGAAAAACTGTTTTTT
CDR3 protein: CASRSQGSNEKLFF